This passage covers 15 T cell receptor beta chains from one sample sequenced in a study of radiotherapy plus CTLA-4 blockade in lung cancer. The protocol was immunoSEQ multiplex PCR, while the TCRdb copy is restricted to in-frame clones and leaves out a portion. The data contain approximately 78,000 clones, approximately 80% of them singletons. The sample in question was peripheral blood, obtained from a patient treated with radiotherapy plus ipilimumab. All receptors come from a human donor with non-small cell lung cancer who had a complete response to radiotherapy plus ipilimumab.

This rearrangement joins TRBV28 to TRBJ1-5; 7 bases match TRBD1. J was trimmed by 5 bases and V by 4 bases; bases with no gene match: 2. CDR1 and CDR2 (germline): MDHEN, SYDVKM. The CDR3 runs to 13 residues. The CDR3 DNA reads TGTGCCAGCAGTTCAGGGGGGTATCAGCCCCAGCATTTT. Encoded protein: CASSSGGYQPQHF.

The rearrangement links TRBV7-8 to TRBJ2-7; D not resolved. The germline V gene has CDR1 SGHVS and CDR2 FQNEAQ. The CDR3 runs to 13 residues. V lost 7 bases, J lost 0 bases, and 10 bases lay in between. CDR3 loop: CASTGDSSYEQYV. CDR3 nucleotides: TGTGCCAGCACTGGGGATAGCTCCTACGAGCAGTACGTC.

V gene TRBV18 combines with J gene TRBJ2-5; 7 bases map to TRBD1. Germline values: CDR1 KGHSH, CDR2 LQKENI. The V segment lost 5 bases and the J segment 11 bases; nucleotides outside the gene matches: 8. This CDR3 region has 12 residues. CDR3 DNA: TGTGCCAGCTCATCGGGACAGATTGAGCAGTACTTC. It codes for CASSSGQIEQYF.

This clone was seen only a few times. The chain combines TRBV27 with TRBJ2-6, with unresolved D. CDR1 and CDR2 from the germline V gene are MNHEY and SMNVEV (reference sequence). The CDR3 has 13 amino acids. V was pared by 6 bases and J by 0 bases, with 3 bases between. CDR3 coding DNA: TGTGCCAGCAGACTCTCTGGGGCCAACGTCCTGACTTTC. Protein sequence: CASRLSGANVLTF.

The V call is TRBV7-2, the J call TRBJ2-1, with 10 nucleotides matching TRBD2. The CDR3 has 16 residues. CDR1 and CDR2 from the germline V gene are SGHTA and FQGNSA. V trimming: 0 bases; J trimming: 5 bases; junction bases outside the gene matches: 4. For the CDR3, the DNA is TGTGCCAGCAGCTTAGCCCCAGCGGGAGGGAACAATGAGCAGTTCTTC. Translated, it gives CASSLAPAGGNNEQFF.

The table lists this clone with a count of one. As DNA, the CDR3 is TGTGCCAGCAGTTTAGCCGGGCAGCCCCAGCATTTT. Its protein is CASSLAGQPQHF. V and J are TRBV27 and TRBJ1-5; no definite D call. The CDR3 is 12 residues long. CDR1 MNHEY and CDR2 SMNVEV come from the germline V gene (reference sequence). V lost 2 bases to trimming and J lost 7 bases, with 6 bases between them.

The V and J genes are TRBV10-2 and TRBJ1-2; D unclear. V dropped 1 base and J dropped 4 bases, with 16 bases sitting between them. The V gene's germline CDR1 is WSHSY and CDR2 SAAADI. This CDR3 has 16 amino acids. In nucleotides, the CDR3 is TGCGCCAGCAGTGAGTATTCTGGCAGGTCCGCCTATGGCTACACCTTC. Protein: CASSEYSGRSAYGYTF.

The rearrangement links TRBV11-3 to TRBJ2-6, with D perhaps TRBD2 (5 bases). This CDR3 comprises 15 residues. Trimming cost V 2 bases and J 2 bases, with 7 bases left between them. Germline V lookup: CDR1 SGHNT, CDR2 YENEEA. The CDR3 loop reads CASSLMTTGANVLTF. CDR3 nucleotide sequence: TGTGCCAGCAGCTTAATGACTACTGGGGCCAACGTCCTGACTTTC.

V is TRBV4-3 and J is TRBJ2-2; 12 bases match TRBD2. The ends lost 0 bases at V and 5 bases at J; junction bases unmatched: 7. The CDR3 loop spans 18 amino acids. Germline V gene lookup returns CDR1 LGHNA and CDR2 YSLEER. Here the CDR3 DNA reads TGCGCCAGCAGCCAAGAATCTAGCGGGAGGGCCGGGACCGGGGAGCTGTTTTTT. Amino acid sequence: CASSQESSGRAGTGELFF.

The rearrangement uses TRBV7-2 and TRBJ2-3; D might be TRBD1 (5 bases). V lost 5 bases to trimming and J lost 0 bases, with 12 bases between them. The CDR3 runs to 15 residues. Germline loops: CDR1 SGHTA, CDR2 FQGNSA. CDR3 nucleotide sequence: TGTGCCAGCAGCATTCGACAGCTTAGCACAGATACGCAGTATTTT. It translates to CASSIRQLSTDTQYF. Looking up the rest from reference TRBV7-2 and TRBJ2-3 gives the full variable domain: GAGVSQSPSNKVTEKGKDVELRCDPISGHTALYWYRQSLGQGLEFLIYFQGNSAPDKSGLPSDRFSAERTGGSVSTLTIQRTQQEDSAVYLCASSIRQLSTDTQYFGPGTRLTVL.

This clone was counted between two and nine times. The chain is built from TRBV6-6 and TRBJ1-4; 11 bases map to TRBD1. Germline V lookup: CDR1 MNHNY, CDR2 SVGAGI (reference sequence). Unmatched junction bases numbered 7, after V lost 2 bases and J lost 8 bases. The CDR3 totals 16 residues. In nucleotides, the CDR3 is TGTGCCAGCAGTTACACCGGACAGGGGGCAAGAGAAAAACTGTTTTTT. Translating gives CASSYTGQGAREKLFF.

This clone has just a few counts. This rearrangement joins TRBV5-1 to TRBJ2-3, with D unresolved. The ends were cut back, 1 base at V and 4 bases at J, with 7 bases in the middle. This CDR3 has 13 amino acids. From germline, CDR1 is SGHRS and CDR2 YFSETQ. In DNA form, the CDR3 reads TGCGCCAGCAGCTTGTCAGGTCCAGATACGCAGTATTTT. Protein product: CASSLSGPDTQYF.

V gene TRBV27 combines with J gene TRBJ1-2; D remains ambiguous. The CDR3 has 16 amino acids. Per germline, CDR1 MNHEY and CDR2 SMNVEV (reference sequence). V was clipped by 1 base and J by 4 bases, with 16 bases between them. The CDR3 reads CASSLFGQAGGYGYTF. CDR3 DNA: TGTGCCAGCAGTTTATTCGGCCAGGCCGGAGGCTATGGCTACACCTTC.

This clone was recorded once. The V and J genes are TRBV7-2 and TRBJ2-4; D is perhaps TRBD2 (7 bases). Germline loops: CDR1 SGHTA, CDR2 FQGNSA. CDR3 length equals 16 residues. The germline V and J ends were trimmed by 5 bases and 6 bases, with 20 bases remaining between them. The CDR3 bases are TGTGCCAGCAGCACCCAAGGGGGGGCCCGCGGAAACATTCAGTACTTC. The encoded protein is CASSTQGGARGNIQYF.

The chain has TRBV5-1 and TRBJ2-5, with 9 bases lining up with TRBD2. Germline V gives CDR1 SGHRS, CDR2 YFSETQ. CDR3 length: 14 amino acids. V gave up 4 bases and J gave up 0 bases; unmatched junction bases: 1. CDR3 coding DNA: TGCGCCAGCAGCAGCGGGGGGTACCAAGAGACCCAGTACTTC. Encoded protein: CASSSGGYQETQYF.